What follows is one T cell receptor beta chain and its context. Antigen unknown. Per the germline V gene, CDR1 is MNHEY and CDR2 is SVGEGT. The CDR3 consists of 17 residues. The V gene end was trimmed by 3 bases and the J gene end by 2 bases; junction bases not matched to a gene: 11. TCRdb independently ran MiXCR on the RACE reads; one entry per CDR3 protein. Of tens of thousands of distinct CDR3 sequences in the sample, 11% were seen once. This record belongs to a study of human T cells and chemical hapten exposure. General study results and limits: Patch test score tracked positively with PT1 expanded TCR counts. There was no change with DPC sensitization in TCRs above 1 in 1000 frequency.

Time point described: patch test 3, about 24 weeks after DPC sensitization. Indicated treatment: therapeutic diphenylcyclopropenone sensitization with weekly scalp DPC. Blood draws came before every patch-test application. This receptor was obtained from a woman aged 45-60 years with alopecia areata. Some clones in this sample may be carry-over from other donors' samples. The rearrangement uses TRBV6-2 or TRBV6-3 and TRBJ2-5; 8 bases line up with TRBD2. The sequencing used whole blood, collected in connection with sensitization to the hapten diphenylcyclopropenone (DPC). The CDR3 loop is CASSYRLGSGEQETQYF. DNA of the CDR3: TGTGCCAGCAGTTATCGGCTGGGTAGCGGGGAGCAAGAGACCCAGTACTTC.